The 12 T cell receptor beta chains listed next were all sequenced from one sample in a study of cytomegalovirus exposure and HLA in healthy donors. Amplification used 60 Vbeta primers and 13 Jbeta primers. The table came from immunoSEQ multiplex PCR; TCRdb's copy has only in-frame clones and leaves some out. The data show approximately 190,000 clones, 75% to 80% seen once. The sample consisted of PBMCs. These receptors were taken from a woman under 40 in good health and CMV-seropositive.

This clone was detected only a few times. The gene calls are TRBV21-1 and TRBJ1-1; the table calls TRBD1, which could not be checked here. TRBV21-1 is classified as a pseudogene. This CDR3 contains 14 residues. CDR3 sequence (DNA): TGTGCCAGCGACGGACAGGTGGGGGACACTGAAGCTTTCTTT. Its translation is CASDGQVGDTEAFF.

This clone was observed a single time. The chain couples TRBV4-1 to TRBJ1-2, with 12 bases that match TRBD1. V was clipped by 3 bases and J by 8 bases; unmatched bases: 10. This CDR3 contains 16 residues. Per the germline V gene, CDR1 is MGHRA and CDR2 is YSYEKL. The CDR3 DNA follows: TGCGCCAGCAGCCAGGGTGAGGGACAGGGGGCTTGGGGCTACACCTTC. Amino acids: CASSQGEGQGAWGYTF.

The CDR3 loop is CSVEMGAGTSSSEQYF. Here the CDR3 DNA reads TGCAGCGTTGAAATGGGGGCCGGGACTAGTTCGAGCGAGCAGTACTTC. The chain links TRBV29-1 to TRBJ2-7; 8 bases are a match to TRBD2. The CDR3 is 16 residues long. Germline trimming cut 2 bases from V and 6 bases from J; bases unmatched to any gene: 15. CDR1 and CDR2 from the germline V gene are SQVTM and ANQGSEA.

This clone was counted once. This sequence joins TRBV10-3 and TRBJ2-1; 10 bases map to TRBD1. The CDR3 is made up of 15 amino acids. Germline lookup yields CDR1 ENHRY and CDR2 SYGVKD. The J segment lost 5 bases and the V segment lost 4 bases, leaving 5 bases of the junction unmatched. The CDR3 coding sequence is TGTGCCATCAGTGTAGGGGACAGGGGTAACAATGAGCAGTTCTTC. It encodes CAISVGDRGNNEQFF.

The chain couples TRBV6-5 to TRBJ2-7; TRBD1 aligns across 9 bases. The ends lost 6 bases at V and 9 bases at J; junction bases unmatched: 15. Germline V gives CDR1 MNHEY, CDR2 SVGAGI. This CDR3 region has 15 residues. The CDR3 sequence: CASSPRTGVGIGQYF. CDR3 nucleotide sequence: TGTGCCAGCAGCCCCCGGACAGGGGTGGGGATAGGGCAGTACTTC.

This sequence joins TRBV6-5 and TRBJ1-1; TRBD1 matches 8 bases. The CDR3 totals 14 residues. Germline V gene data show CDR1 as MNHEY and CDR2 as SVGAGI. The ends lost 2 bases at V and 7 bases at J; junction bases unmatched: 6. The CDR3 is CASSYTGQGNEAFF. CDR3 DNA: TGTGCCAGCAGTTACACTGGACAGGGTAATGAAGCTTTCTTT.

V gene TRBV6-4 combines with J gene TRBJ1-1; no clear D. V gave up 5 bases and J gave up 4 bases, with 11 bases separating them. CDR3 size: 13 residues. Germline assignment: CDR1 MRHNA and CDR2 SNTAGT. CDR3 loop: CASSTMEGTEAFF. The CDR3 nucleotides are TGTGCCAGCAGTACTATGGAGGGCACTGAAGCTTTCTTT.

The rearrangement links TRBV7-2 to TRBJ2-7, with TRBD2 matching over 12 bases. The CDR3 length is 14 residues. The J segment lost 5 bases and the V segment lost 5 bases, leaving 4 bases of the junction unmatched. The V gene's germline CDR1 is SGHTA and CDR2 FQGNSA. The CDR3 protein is CASSPSGGAHEQYF. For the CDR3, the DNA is TGTGCCAGCAGCCCTAGCGGGGGGGCCCACGAGCAGTACTTC. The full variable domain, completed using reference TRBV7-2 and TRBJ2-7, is GAGVSQSPSNKVTEKGKDVELRCDPISGHTALYWYRQSLGQGLEFLIYFQGNSAPDKSGLPSDRFSAERTGGSVSTLTIQRTQQEDSAVYLCASSPSGGAHEQYFGPGTRLTVT.

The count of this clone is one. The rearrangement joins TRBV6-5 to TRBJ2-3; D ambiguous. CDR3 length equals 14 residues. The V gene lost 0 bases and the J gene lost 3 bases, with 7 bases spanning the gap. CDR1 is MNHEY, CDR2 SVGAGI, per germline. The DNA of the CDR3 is TGTGCCAGCAGTTACTCGAGCAGGACAGATACGCAGTATTTT. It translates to CASSYSSRTDTQYF.

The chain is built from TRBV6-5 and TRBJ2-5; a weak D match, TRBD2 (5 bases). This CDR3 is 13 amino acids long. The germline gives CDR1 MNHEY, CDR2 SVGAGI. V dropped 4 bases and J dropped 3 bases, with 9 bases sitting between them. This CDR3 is CASSSREKETQYF. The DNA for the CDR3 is TGTGCCAGCAGTTCCCGGGAAAAAGAGACCCAGTACTTC.

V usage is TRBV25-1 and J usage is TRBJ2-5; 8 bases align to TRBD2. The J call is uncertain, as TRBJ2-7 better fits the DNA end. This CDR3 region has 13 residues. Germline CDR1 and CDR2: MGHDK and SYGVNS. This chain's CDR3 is CASSDGGGHEQYF. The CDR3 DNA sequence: TGTGCCAGCAGTGACGGGGGGGGGCACGAGCAGTACTTC.

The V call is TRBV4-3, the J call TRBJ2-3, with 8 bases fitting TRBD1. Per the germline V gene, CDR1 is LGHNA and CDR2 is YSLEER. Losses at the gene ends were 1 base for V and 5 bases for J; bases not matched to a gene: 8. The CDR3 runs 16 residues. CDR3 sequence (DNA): TGCGCCAGCAGCCAAGGTATTGGACAGGGAGGAGATACGCAGTATTTT. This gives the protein CASSQGIGQGGDTQYF.